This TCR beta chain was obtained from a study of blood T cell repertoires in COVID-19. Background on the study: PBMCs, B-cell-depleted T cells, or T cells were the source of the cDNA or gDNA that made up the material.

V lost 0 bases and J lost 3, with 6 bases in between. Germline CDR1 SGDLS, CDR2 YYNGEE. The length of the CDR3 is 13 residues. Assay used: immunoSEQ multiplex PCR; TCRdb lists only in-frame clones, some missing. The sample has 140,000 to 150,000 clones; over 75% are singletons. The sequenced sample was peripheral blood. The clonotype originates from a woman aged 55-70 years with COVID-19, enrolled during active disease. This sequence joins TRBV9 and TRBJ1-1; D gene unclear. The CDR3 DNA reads TGTGCCAGCAGCGTAGACACCTACACTGAAGCTTTCTTT. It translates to CASSVDTYTEAFF. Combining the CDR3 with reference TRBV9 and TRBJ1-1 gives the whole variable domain DSGVTQTPKHLITATGQRVTLRCSPRSGDLSVYWYQQSLDQGLQFLIQYYNGEERAKGNILERFSAQQFPDLHSELNLSSLELGDSALYFCASSVDTYTEAFFGQGTRLTVV.